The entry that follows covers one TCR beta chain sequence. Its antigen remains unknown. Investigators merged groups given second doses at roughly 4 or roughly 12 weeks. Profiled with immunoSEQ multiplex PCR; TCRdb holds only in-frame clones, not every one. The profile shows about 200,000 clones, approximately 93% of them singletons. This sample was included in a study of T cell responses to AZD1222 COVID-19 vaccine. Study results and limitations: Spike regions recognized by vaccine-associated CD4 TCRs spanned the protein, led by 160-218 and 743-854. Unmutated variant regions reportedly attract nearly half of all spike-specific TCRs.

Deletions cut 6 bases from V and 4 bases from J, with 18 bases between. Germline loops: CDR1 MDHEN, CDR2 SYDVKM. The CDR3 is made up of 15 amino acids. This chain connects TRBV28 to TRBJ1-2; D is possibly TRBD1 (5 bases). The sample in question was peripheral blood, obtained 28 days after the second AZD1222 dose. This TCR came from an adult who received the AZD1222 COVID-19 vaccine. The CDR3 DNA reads TGTGCCAGCAGCTTCTTACGGACTGGGGGCTATGGCTACACCTTC. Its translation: CASSFLRTGGYGYTF.